The entry below gives a single T cell receptor (beta chain) sequence along with its context. What it binds is unknown. The entry originates in a study of cytomegalovirus exposure and HLA in healthy donors. Background on the study: Previous work identified 95 million to 140 million unique TCR beta sequences from approximately 190 million T cells. Study-wide points: Published work reported that the classifier diagnosed cytomegalovirus status with high specificity and sensitivity.

Germline V gene lookup returns CDR1 LGHNA and CDR2 YNFKEQ. The CDR3 runs 13 residues. V shed 3 bases, J shed 8 bases, and the junction held 5 bases outside the gene matches. Primers for the PCR totalled 60 Vbeta and 13 Jbeta. Clones were sequenced by immunoSEQ multiplex PCR, and TCRdb holds only the in-frame ones, with some missing. The data show about 190,000 clones, about 77% seen once. The V and J genes are TRBV4-2 and TRBJ1-2; TRBD1 agrees at 8 bases. The source is a man aged 30 to 45 in good health and CMV-seropositive. The sample comprised PBMCs. The CDR3 protein is CASSQDRVRGYTF. CDR3 bases: TGTGCCAGCAGCCAGGACAGGGTTAGGGGCTACACCTTC.